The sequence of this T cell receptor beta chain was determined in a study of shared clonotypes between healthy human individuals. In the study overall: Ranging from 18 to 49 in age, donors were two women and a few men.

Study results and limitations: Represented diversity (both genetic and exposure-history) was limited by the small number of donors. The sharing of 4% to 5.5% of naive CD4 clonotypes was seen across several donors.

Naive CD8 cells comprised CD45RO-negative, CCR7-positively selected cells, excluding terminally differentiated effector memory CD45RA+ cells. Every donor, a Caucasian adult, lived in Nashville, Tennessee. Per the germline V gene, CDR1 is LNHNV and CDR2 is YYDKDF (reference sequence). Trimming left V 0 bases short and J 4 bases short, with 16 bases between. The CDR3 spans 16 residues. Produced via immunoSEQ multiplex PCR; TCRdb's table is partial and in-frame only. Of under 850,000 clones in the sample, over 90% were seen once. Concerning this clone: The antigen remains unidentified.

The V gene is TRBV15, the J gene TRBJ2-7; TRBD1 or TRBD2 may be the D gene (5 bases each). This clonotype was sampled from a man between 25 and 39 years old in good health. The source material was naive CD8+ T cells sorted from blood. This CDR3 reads CATSRELGDRRYEQYF. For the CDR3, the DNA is TGTGCCACCAGCAGAGAATTAGGGGACCGAAGATACGAGCAGTACTTC.